The 18 T cell receptor beta chains presented below share a single source sample, sequenced in a study of CD4 T cells in relation to SARS-CoV-2 and coronaviruses. The unexposed donors gave CD4+ T cells in 2011-2018, prior to COVID-19. CD4+ T cells were isolated from the cells after more than 8 days of culture. No cognate antigen is known for these TCRs. TCRdb's table, derived via immunoSEQ multiplex PCR, lists solely in-frame clones and lacks some. The repertoire holds some 29,000 clones, about 76% seen once, with about 15% in the top ten. Specimen: CD4+ T cells from PBMCs, cultured in vitro. The receptors shown here come from a human donor in good health.

This clone was seen only once. The chain employs TRBV7-8 and TRBJ2-5, with 15 bases identical to TRBD2. The CDR3 extends over 17 amino acids. V was clipped by 5 bases and J by 0 bases; unmatched bases: 4. The germline V gene encodes CDR1 SGHVS and CDR2 FQNEAQ. This CDR3 reads CASSKGLAGGYQETQYF. CDR3 sequence (DNA): TGTGCCAGCAGCAAGGGACTAGCGGGGGGATACCAAGAGACCCAGTACTTC.

This clone has just a few counts. The chain combines TRBV14 with TRBJ1-6, with 7 bases lining up with TRBD1. The CDR3 extends over 15 amino acids. V shed 6 bases, J shed 7 bases, and the junction held 9 bases outside the gene matches. Germline V lookup: CDR1 SGHDN, CDR2 FVKESK. CDR3 coding DNA: TGTGCCAGCAGGATCACCGGGACAGCCAATTCACCCCTCCACTTT. Residues: CASRITGTANSPLHF.

The chain employs TRBV11-2 and TRBJ2-7; possibly TRBD1 for D (5 bases). The CDR3 runs 14 residues. V gave up 0 bases and J gave up 3 bases, with 9 bases separating them. The germline V gene has CDR1 SGHAT and CDR2 FQNNGV. This CDR3 reads CASSLDRQIYEQYF. CDR3 sequence (DNA): TGTGCCAGCAGCTTAGACAGACAGATCTACGAGCAGTACTTC. Looking up the rest from reference TRBV11-2 and TRBJ2-7 gives the full variable domain: EAGVAQSPRYKIIEKRQSVAFWCNPISGHATLYWYQQILGQGPKLLIQFQNNGVVDDSQLPKDRFSAERLKGVDSTLKIQPAKLEDSAVYLCASSLDRQIYEQYFGPGTRLTVT.

The CDR3 DNA sequence: TGTGCCAGTAGTAAGGCAGAGATTAGCAATCAGCCCCAGCATTTT. This sequence encodes CASSKAEISNQPQHF. This sequence joins TRBV19 and TRBJ1-5; no clear D gene. Germline values: CDR1 LNHDA, CDR2 SQIVND (reference sequence). Trimming removed 4 bases at V and 0 bases at J, with 10 bases between. This CDR3 contains 15 residues. The full variable domain, with the rest looked up from reference TRBV19 and TRBJ1-5, is DGGITQSPKYLFRKEGQNVTLSCEQNLNHDAMYWYRQDPGQGLRLIYYSQIVNDFQKGDIAEGYSVSREKKESFPLTVTSAQKNPTAFYLCASSKAEISNQPQHFGDGTRLSIL.

CDR3 loop: CASSLTGVAREQFF. Here the CDR3 DNA reads TGCGCCAGCAGCCTAACGGGAGTGGCACGTGAGCAGTTCTTC. The chain employs TRBV4-1 and TRBJ2-1; tentatively, D is TRBD2 (6 bases). The CDR3 has 14 residues. Germline CDR1 is MGHRA and CDR2 is YSYEKL. The V end was cut by 4 bases, the J end by 9 bases, with 16 bases between.

The rearrangement joins TRBV5-1 to TRBJ2-7; no clear D gene. The CDR3 totals 14 residues. From germline, CDR1 is SGHRS and CDR2 YFSETQ. V was clipped by 0 bases and J by 0 bases, with 7 bases between them. DNA of the CDR3: TGCGCCAGCAGCTTGGCCGAGAACTCCTACGAGCAGTACTTC. This translates into CASSLAENSYEQYF.

A few counts support this clone. The chain carries TRBV7-9 and TRBJ1-4; D remains unclear. This CDR3 has 13 amino acids. Germline V lookup: CDR1 SEHNR, CDR2 FQNEAQ (reference sequence). The V and J ends lost 2 bases and 1 base respectively, with 2 bases between them. CDR3: CASSLLTNEKLFF. CDR3 bases: TGTGCCAGCAGCTTATTAACTAATGAAAAACTGTTTTTT.

The V gene is TRBV5-1, the J gene TRBJ2-3; no clear D. The CDR3 loop spans 13 amino acids. The germline V and J ends were trimmed by 0 bases and 2 bases, with 4 bases remaining between them. CDR1 and CDR2 (germline): SGHRS, YFSETQ. DNA for the CDR3: TGCGCCAGCAGCTTGGACAACACAGATACGCAGTATTTT. As protein: CASSLDNTDTQYF.

The rearrangement uses TRBV5-4 and TRBJ2-2; TRBD1 matches 8 bases. The CDR3 runs to 15 residues. In germline, CDR1 is SGHNT, CDR2 YYREEE (reference sequence). V shed 2 bases and J 0 bases; nucleotides not matched to a gene: 0. The chain's CDR3 is CASSLQGANTGELFF. CDR3 DNA: TGTGCCAGCAGCTTACAGGGGGCGAACACCGGGGAGCTGTTTTTT.

By share, this clone counts as medium-sized. V gene TRBV4-2 combines with J gene TRBJ2-1; D remains unclear. V shed 2 bases and J shed 9 bases, with 11 bases lying between them. CDR3 length: 13 amino acids. Germline CDR1 LGHNA, CDR2 YNFKEQ. CDR3 amino acids: CASSQSRAGEQFF. DNA for the CDR3: TGTGCCAGCAGCCAATCCCGGGCTGGTGAGCAGTTCTTC.

In regard to this clone: The junction and the germline gene differ at one end; a read error may be behind it. The chain employs TRBV6-6 and TRBJ1-2; D possibly corresponds to TRBD1 (5 bases). The length of the CDR3 is 14 residues. Germline V gene data show CDR1 as MNHNY and CDR2 as SVGAGI (reference sequence). CDR3 in amino acids: CASSHSTANYGYTF. The DNA of the CDR3 is TGTGCCAGCAGTCACTCGACAGCTAACTATGGCTACACCTTC.

The chain combines TRBV11-2 with TRBJ2-1, with a weak D call TRBD2 (5 bases). CDR3 size: 14 residues. Trimming took off 1 base at V and 4 bases at J, with 8 bases between the two ends. CDR1 is SGHAT, CDR2 FQNNGV, per germline. CDR3 bases: TGTGCCAGCAGCTTAGCAGCGGAATACAATGAGCAGTTCTTC. Its translation: CASSLAAEYNEQFF.

The genes are TRBV19 and TRBJ2-1, with TRBD2 matching 9 bases. Germline V CDR1 and CDR2: LNHDA, SQIVND (reference sequence). The CDR3 has 17 residues. Trimming cost V 1 base and J 8 bases; bases outside gene matches: 12. The CDR3 spells CASSIGGGGRALDEQFF. Here the CDR3 DNA reads TGTGCCAGTAGTATAGGCGGGGGCGGGAGGGCCCTCGATGAGCAGTTCTTC.

This sequence joins TRBV29-1 and TRBJ1-1; D perhaps matches TRBD1 (5 bases). This CDR3 has 13 residues. Trimming removed 7 bases from V and 3 bases from J, with 15 bases in between. CDR1 and CDR2 (germline): SQVTM, ANQGSEA. This CDR3 is CSAGAGVDTEAFF. CDR3 coding DNA: TGCAGCGCGGGAGCGGGGGTAGACACTGAAGCTTTCTTT.

This chain joins TRBV30 and TRBJ2-3, with 13 bases identical to TRBD2. From germline, CDR1 is GTSNPN and CDR2 SVGIG (reference sequence). The CDR3 contains 15 residues. The junction had 7 bases not matched to a gene; V was cut back by 4 bases and J by 6 bases. The CDR3 protein is CAWTPGLAGADTQYF. The CDR3 DNA sequence: TGTGCCTGGACCCCCGGACTAGCGGGAGCCGATACGCAGTATTTT.

This chain joins TRBV5-5 and TRBJ2-1, with 9 bases identical to TRBD2. Germline trimming cut 0 bases from V and 1 base from J; bases unmatched to any gene: 2. Germline V lookup: CDR1 SGHKS, CDR2 YYEKEE (reference sequence). This CDR3 contains 16 residues. The CDR3 loop is CASSLGGRGSYNEQFF. The CDR3 DNA sequence: TGTGCCAGCAGCTTGGGCGGGAGGGGGTCCTACAATGAGCAGTTCTTC.

Only one count was recorded for this clone. The chain is built from TRBV3-1 (or the pseudogene TRBV3-2) and TRBJ2-5; 13 nucleotides agree with TRBD2. Germline assignment: CDR1 LGHDT and CDR2 YNNKEL (reference sequence). Trimming cost V 1 base and J 5 bases; bases outside gene matches: 4. CDR3 length: 16 amino acids. CDR3 sequence (DNA): TGTGCCAGCAGCCAAGGACTAGCGGGGGGTCAGGAGACCCAGTACTTC. It codes for CASSQGLAGGQETQYF.

The chain employs TRBV12-3 or TRBV12-4 and TRBJ1-3; D is unresolved. The V end was cut by 3 bases, the J end by 2 bases, with 5 bases between. This CDR3 comprises 13 residues. CDR3 nucleotide sequence: TGTGCCAGCAGTTTTTCTCCTGGAAACACCATATATTTT. Protein sequence: CASSFSPGNTIYF.